Shown below are 10 T cell receptor beta chains from a single sample sequenced in a study of control samples from healthy donors and cancer patients. Here immunoSEQ multiplex PCR was the method, and the copy in TCRdb shows in-frame clones only, minus some. This sample's table has about 190,000 clones. The sequenced material came from blood. These receptors were collected from a woman aged 30 to 39 in good health.

The J gene is TRBJ1-1, the V gene TRBV7-3, with a weak D call TRBD1 (6 bases). V lost 3 bases to trimming and J lost 0 bases, with 8 bases between them. The length of the CDR3 is 14 residues. From germline, CDR1 is SGHTA and CDR2 FQGTGA. The CDR3 region is CASSLGGMNTEAFF. CDR3 in DNA: TGTGCCAGCAGCTTGGGGGGCATGAACACTGAAGCTTTCTTT.

The rearrangement links TRBV6-2 or TRBV6-3 to TRBJ1-1; perhaps TRBD1 as D (6 bases). Germline V gene data show CDR1 as MNHEY and CDR2 as SVGEGT. The CDR3 spans 13 residues. The ends were cut back, 8 bases at V and 1 base at J, with 11 bases in the middle. The CDR3 protein is CASRLQGNTEAFF. In nucleotides, the CDR3 is TGTGCCAGCCGCCTACAGGGGAACACTGAAGCTTTCTTT.

This chain links TRBV5-4 with TRBJ1-6; 7 positions agree with TRBD1. Unmatched junction bases numbered 3, after V lost 4 bases and J lost 8 bases. The CDR3 spans 13 residues. Germline V CDR1 and CDR2: SGHNT, YYREEE (reference sequence). Written as DNA, the CDR3 is TGTGCCAGCAGCACCGGGACAGATTCACCCCTCCACTTT. Its translation is CASSTGTDSPLHF.

Concerning this clone itself: The same CDR3 can be traced to other DNA sequences in this sample. V and J are TRBV4-2 and TRBJ2-7; TRBD1 is a possible D gene (5 bases). Germline lookup yields CDR1 LGHNA and CDR2 YNFKEQ. CDR3 size: 13 residues. V was shortened by 0 bases and J by 4 bases, with 7 bases between the two germline ends. In DNA form, the CDR3 reads TGTGCCAGCAGCCAAGAGAAGGGGTACGAGCAGTACTTC. It yields the protein CASSQEKGYEQYF.

The chain employs TRBV4-1 and TRBJ2-7, with D uncertain. The germline V and J ends were trimmed by 2 bases and 1 base, with 6 bases remaining between them. CDR1 is MGHRA, CDR2 YSYEKL, per germline. The CDR3 runs to 13 residues. The CDR3 reads CASSQTPSYEQYF. In nucleotides, the CDR3 is TGCGCCAGCAGCCAAACACCTTCCTACGAGCAGTACTTC.

The chain uses TRBV7-2 and TRBJ2-7; D gene ambiguous. The CDR3 consists of 14 residues. Per the germline V gene, CDR1 is SGHTA and CDR2 is FQGNSA. V gave up 10 bases and J gave up 4 bases, with 20 bases separating them. The CDR3 coding sequence is TGTGCCACTACGCCTGACGTCTACCGGTACGAGCAGTACTTC. It codes for CATTPDVYRYEQYF.

The rearrangement joins TRBV11-3 to TRBJ2-3; D perhaps matches TRBD1 (6 bases). Trimming cost V 1 base and J 1 base, with 6 bases left between them. The CDR3 sequence is 14 residues long. CDR1 is SGHNT, CDR2 YENEEA, per germline. The chain's CDR3 is CASSLGQGTDTQYF. CDR3 coding DNA: TGTGCCAGCAGCTTAGGACAGGGCACAGATACGCAGTATTTT. Looking up the rest from reference TRBV11-3 and TRBJ2-3 gives the full variable domain: EAGVVQSPRYKIIEKKQPVAFWCNPISGHNTLYWYLQNLGQGPELLIRYENEEAVDDSQLPKDRFSAERLKGVDSTLKIQPAELGDSAVYLCASSLGQGTDTQYFGPGTRLTVL.

The V call is TRBV24-1, the J call TRBJ1-5; perhaps TRBD1 as D (6 bases). CDR3 length equals 18 residues. With 0 bases removed from V and 5 bases from J, the gap between germline ends came to 19 bases. CDR1 is KGHDR, CDR2 SFDVKD, per germline. This CDR3 is CATSDLVAGVFDYQPQHF. In DNA form, the CDR3 reads TGTGCCACCAGTGATTTGGTGGCAGGGGTTTTTGATTATCAGCCCCAGCATTTT.

The V gene is TRBV6-5, the J gene TRBJ1-3, with no clear D. Germline loops: CDR1 MNHEY, CDR2 SVGAGI. The V end lost 0 bases, the J end lost 0 bases, and 6 bases lay between the germline ends. The CDR3 consists of 15 residues. As DNA, the CDR3 is TGTGCCAGCAGTTACTCGATAAGCTCTGGAAACACCATATATTTT. This codes for CASSYSISSGNTIYF.

V and J are TRBV7-2 and TRBJ2-3; 7 positions match TRBD2. This CDR3 is 15 amino acids long. J gave up 0 bases and V 5 bases, and 5 bases lay outside the gene matches. Germline V CDR1 and CDR2: SGHTA, FQGNSA. The CDR3, as DNA: TGTGCCAGCAGCCGGGACTATCTTAGCACAGATACGCAGTATTTT. Encoded protein: CASSRDYLSTDTQYF.